This T cell receptor beta chain came from a study of T cells in Graves' hyperthyroidism and ophthalmopathy. V was pared by 2 bases and J by 3 bases, with 11 bases between. CDR1 and CDR2 from the germline V gene are KGHSH and LQKENI. The CDR3 is 15 amino acids. This clonotype was recorded many times. The CDR3 regions of TCR beta were amplified from RNA transcripts. HTBI primers drove first-round RT-PCR of the TCR CDR3. TCRdb used MiXCR to reprocess the multiplex PCR reads, holding one entry per CDR3 protein. Here the sample spans about 640,000 distinct CDR3 sequences, about 14% being singletons. The rearrangement joins TRBV18 to TRBJ1-5; no definite D call. This TCR came from a woman between 45 and 60 years old with Graves' ophthalmopathy. Sequenced material: blood. The CDR3 protein is CASSPGEKINQPQHF. The CDR3 nucleotides read TGTGCCAGCTCACCAGGAGAGAAAATCAATCAGCCCCAGCATTTT. Filled out from reference TRBV18 and TRBJ1-5, the complete variable domain reads NAGVMQNPRHLVRRRGQEARLRCSPMKGHSHVYWYRQLPEEGLKFMVYLQKENIIDESGMPKERFSAEFPKEGPSILRIQQVVRGDSAAYFCASSPGEKINQPQHFGDGTRLSIL.